The text below deals with one TCR beta chain. This clonotype has more than one count but fewer than ten. The clone's antigen remains unknown. No base-level quality is on record; no much larger clone is a single base apart. To demonstrate the VDJtools post-analysis software, TCR beta repertoires were profiled from the peripheral blood of more than 10 young patients with multiple sclerosis. The multiple sclerosis patients were children and adolescents between roughly 6 and 17 years of age. The sample belongs to a study of post-analysis software for immune sequencing data (dated by TCRdb to between 2014 and 2017). Regarding the research as a whole: Relapsing-remitting, secondary progressive and progressive-relapsing multiple sclerosis were recorded as disease courses, and subtype annotation was lacking for some patients. The patient repertoires were set against eleven to twelve previously published healthy control repertoires from donors whose ages ranged from about 6 to 26 years. A subset of samples was prepared in parallel using single-end sample barcoding, then pooled and co-amplified after Illumina adapter ligation. The study at large found these results: The multiple sclerosis patient group was slightly younger than the control group. Direct clustering with F measure showed strong co-clustering of samples prepared in the same batch, prompting a batch-effect correction. Patients showed significantly higher frequencies than controls for several TRBV segments, among them TRBV5-6, TRBV5-1 and TRBV20-1. Compared with controls, multiple sclerosis patients had significantly lower normalized Chao1 diversity, a finding suggesting substantial peripheral T-cell clonal expansion.

Libraries came from PCR. Sequenced on an Illumina HiSeq 2500. To reduce PCR and sequencing biases, unique molecular identifiers were built into the TCR beta cDNA libraries. Some 500,000 cDNA molecules were obtained for every 1 to 10 million input T cells, so each molecule roughly corresponded to one T cell. The patient libraries were prepared and sequenced using the same protocol as the earlier healthy control dataset. Within a given batch, samples were prepared together, multiplexed and sequenced on the same HiSeq lane. As for how the authors treated the data: MIGEC handled the raw barcoded reads, throwing out single-read molecular identifier groups before consensus assembly and CDR3 extraction. Clonotype tables were post-analysed with VDJtools, and diversity was normalized by down-sampling all datasets to the smallest sample size. To correct batch-related cross-sample contamination, repertoire overlap clustering matched CDR3 amino acid sequences but not nucleotide sequences. TCRdb trimmed the raw reads at Q25, called clones with MiXCR and kept productive beta chains. One record per CDR3 amino acid sequence lists the most common genes and DNA. The V and J calls reflect TCRdb's pipeline rather than the authors' work. The sample contains roughly 730,000 distinct CDR3 sequences, roughly 29% of them found a single time. The ten largest clonotypes hold approximately 0.6% of the sample.

The CDR3 holds 16 amino acids from the cysteine to the phenylalanine. The sequence is cut down to CDR3 DNA, 48 bases in frame from base 1. From the germline V gene, CDR1 is ENHRY and CDR2 is SYGVKD. At the junction V is shortened by 0 bases and J by 3 bases, with 12 bases in between. Sequenced: blood. The receptor was isolated from a girl between 5 and 17 years old with multiple sclerosis. The V gene is TRBV10-3 and the J gene is TRBJ2-4; the D gene is perhaps TRBD1 or TRBD2, as each covers 5 bases. The DNA sequence reads TGTGCCATCAGTGAGTCCGGGGCGGTGGTCAAAAACATTCAGTACTTC. The encoded protein is CAISESGAVVKNIQYF.